The 5 T cell receptor beta chains below were found in one sample sequenced in a study of blood T cell repertoires in COVID-19. The data were produced by immunoSEQ multiplex PCR, yet TCRdb's version contains in-frame clones alone and is incomplete. The sample consists of roughly 320,000 clones, roughly 85% of them appearing once. Material: peripheral blood. These receptor sequences come from a human donor in a cohort sampled during active COVID-19.

This clone is a singleton in its sample. The chain uses TRBV7-2 and TRBJ1-1, with 8 bases aligning to TRBD1. This CDR3 has 12 amino acids. V was pared by 6 bases and J by 9 bases, with 6 bases of the junction left unmatched. CDR1 is SGHTA, CDR2 FQGNSA, per germline. CDR3 in amino acids: CASRRQGLQAFF. CDR3 sequence (DNA): TGTGCCAGCAGACGACAGGGGTTACAAGCTTTCTTT.

This chain joins TRBV30 and TRBJ1-1; 10 positions match TRBD1. CDR3 length: 14 residues. With V trimmed by 3 bases and J by 4 bases, 5 bases remained unmatched. CDR1 GTSNPN and CDR2 SVGIG come from the germline V gene (reference sequence). The CDR3 DNA reads TGTGCCTGGAGACGACAGGGGGCGATCACTGAAGCTTTCTTT. This gives the protein CAWRRQGAITEAFF. Full variable domain (remainder filled in from reference TRBV30 and TRBJ1-1): SQTIHQWPATLVQPVGSPLSLECTVEGTSNPNLYWYRQAAGRGLQLLFYSVGIGQISSEVPQNLSASRPQDRQFILSSKKLLLSDSGFYLCAWRRQGAITEAFFGQGTRLTVV.

This chain links TRBV19 with TRBJ2-2; TRBD1 matches at 9 bases. Unmatched junction bases numbered 9, after V lost 7 bases and J lost 0 bases. This CDR3 is built from 17 residues. Germline lookup yields CDR1 LNHDA and CDR2 SQIVND (reference sequence). CDR3 residues: CASMGDRVPSNTGELFF. The CDR3 coding sequence is TGTGCCAGTATGGGGGACAGGGTGCCCTCGAACACCGGGGAGCTGTTTTTT.

With regard to this clone: The same CDR3 also results from other DNA sequences found in this sample. The chain recombines TRBV20-1 with TRBJ1-2; D is possibly TRBD1 (6 bases). The germline V gene has CDR1 DFQATT and CDR2 SNEGSKA (reference sequence). The CDR3 has 11 residues. V lost 6 bases and J lost 3, with 8 bases in between. The CDR3 coding sequence is TGCAGTGCACGACAGGACTATGGCTACACCTTC. Translated, it gives CSARQDYGYTF.

The genes are TRBV7-9 and TRBJ2-1, with 10 bases matching TRBD1. Germline assignment: CDR1 SEHNR and CDR2 FQNEAQ (reference sequence). The CDR3 is made up of 14 amino acids. Trimming took 5 bases from V and 4 from J; bases not matched to a gene: 2. The CDR3 sequence: CASSPGQGYNEQFF. For the CDR3, the DNA is TGTGCCAGCAGCCCGGGACAGGGGTACAATGAGCAGTTCTTC.